The 11 T cell receptor beta chains presented below share a single source sample, sequenced in a study of neurological immune-mediated disorders. TCRdb reprocessed the 5' RACE reads with MiXCR, giving one entry per CDR3 protein. The sample holds fewer than 25,000 distinct CDR3 sequences, more than 9% seen once. Material for sequencing was PBMCs. These receptors all stem from a woman aged 55-69 years with HTLV-1-associated myelopathy (HAM/TSP).

This clonotype was observed many times. This chain joins TRBV20-1 and TRBJ1-1; TRBD1 aligns across 10 bases. The V gene end was trimmed by 6 bases and the J gene end by 5 bases; junction bases not matched to a gene: 9. Germline loops: CDR1 DFQATT, CDR2 SNEGSKA (reference sequence). The CDR3 is 14 residues long. This CDR3 reads CSAVRTGGFTEAFF. The CDR3 nucleotides read TGCAGTGCGGTGAGGACAGGGGGTTTTACTGAAGCTTTCTTT.

Comments on this clonotype: This may be a read error: a much more frequent sequence differs by one nucleotide. This chain connects TRBV5-6 to TRBJ1-5; TRBD1 matches at 8 bases. CDR1 and CDR2 (germline): SGHDT, YYEEEE. CDR3 size: 14 residues. In nucleotides, the CDR3 is TGTGCCAGCAGCCCAGGGACAGGCGATCACCCCCAGCATTTT. Its protein product is CASSPGTGDHPQHF.

This clonotype was counted at least ten times. The chain uses TRBV5-1 and TRBJ1-2, with 10 nucleotides matching TRBD1. This CDR3 region has 19 residues. J lost 8 bases, V lost 3 bases, and 22 bases had no gene match. Germline V lookup: CDR1 SGHRS, CDR2 YFSETQ. The CDR3 protein is CASSWGRPGQGPASLGYTF. CDR3 nucleotides: TGCGCCAGCAGCTGGGGCCGACCGGGACAGGGGCCCGCTAGCTTAGGCTACACCTTC.

This clonotype was detected many times. This chain joins TRBV19 and TRBJ2-3, with 10 bases that match TRBD2. This CDR3 comprises 16 residues. The trim removed 1 base at V and 1 base at J, leaving 2 bases unmatched. Germline CDR1 reads LNHDA; CDR2 reads SQIVND (reference sequence). CDR3 bases: TGTGCCAGTAGTATAGTTCTAGCGGGGGGCACAGATACGCAGTATTTT. Translated, it gives CASSIVLAGGTDTQYF. Using reference TRBV19 and TRBJ2-3 for the parts outside the CDR3, the full variable domain is DGGITQSPKYLFRKEGQNVTLSCEQNLNHDAMYWYRQDPGQGLRLIYYSQIVNDFQKGDIAEGYSVSREKKESFPLTVTSAQKNPTAFYLCASSIVLAGGTDTQYFGPGTRLTVL.

In this sample, this clonotype turned up many times. The CDR3, as DNA: TGTGCCAGCAGTTACTCGTTCCGGGACATTCAGTACTTC. Translating it yields CASSYSFRDIQYF. V gene TRBV6-6 combines with J gene TRBJ2-4; no firm D call. CDR3 length: 13 residues. Trimming took off 0 bases at V and 8 bases at J, with 8 bases between the two ends. Per germline, CDR1 MNHNY and CDR2 SVGAGI (reference sequence).

Judged by abundance, this clonotype is medium-sized. The chain combines TRBV6-6 with TRBJ1-2; D is unresolved. The CDR3 extends over 13 amino acids. Germline-derived CDR1 and CDR2 are MNHNY and SVGAGI (reference sequence). V was cut by 6 bases and J by 1 base, with 9 bases left in between. The CDR3: CASSQTVNYGYTF. The CDR3 bases are TGTGCCAGCAGCCAAACAGTTAACTATGGCTACACCTTC.

This clonotype was observed many times. The chain carries TRBV5-1 and TRBJ2-3; 7 bases agree with TRBD2. V trimming: 4 bases; J trimming: 5 bases; junction bases outside the gene matches: 10. The germline V gene encodes CDR1 SGHRS and CDR2 YFSETQ. The CDR3 extends over 15 amino acids. This CDR3 reads CASSKLAPEGDTQYF. In nucleotides, the CDR3 is TGCGCCAGCAGCAAACTAGCGCCCGAGGGAGATACGCAGTATTTT.

This clonotype was observed many times. The chain is built from TRBV7-6 and TRBJ1-1; D uncertain. The V gene's germline CDR1 is SGHVS and CDR2 FNYEAQ. V lost 0 bases and J 1 base, leaving 15 bases between the germline ends. The CDR3 loop spans 17 amino acids. CDR3 nucleotide sequence: TGTGCCAGCAGCTTAGCAGTTAGGACGGATACGAACACTGAAGCTTTCTTT. Its translation: CASSLAVRTDTNTEAFF.

This clonotype is medium-sized (0.01 to 0.1%). The chain uses TRBV20-1 and TRBJ1-1, with 9 nucleotides matching TRBD1. Germline-derived CDR1 and CDR2 are DFQATT and SNEGSKA (reference sequence). Trimming at V came to 5 bases and at J to 1 base, leaving 14 bases not matched to a gene. CDR3 length equals 17 residues. The CDR3 DNA follows: TGCAGTGCTTACTTACAGGGGGCCTGGTATCGGAACACTGAAGCTTTCTTT. Its translation is CSAYLQGAWYRNTEAFF.

This clonotype is medium-sized by share. The V call is TRBV20-1, the J call TRBJ2-3; 8 bases fit TRBD2. The ends lost 5 bases at V and 4 bases at J; junction bases unmatched: 14. The CDR3 runs to 16 residues. Germline V gives CDR1 DFQATT, CDR2 SNEGSKA (reference sequence). The CDR3 nucleotides read TGCAGTGCTGGCTCAGCGGGGGAGGGTTCGGCAGATACGCAGTATTTT. Amino acid sequence: CSAGSAGEGSADTQYF.

This chain uses TRBV20-1 with TRBJ2-1; D is perhaps TRBD1 (5 bases). V lost 4 bases and J 7 bases, leaving 11 bases between the germline ends. CDR1 and CDR2 from the germline V gene are DFQATT and SNEGSKA (reference sequence). The CDR3 totals 12 residues. CDR3 DNA: TGCAGTGCTACACAGGTTCTTAATGAGCAGTTCTTC. Its translation: CSATQVLNEQFF.